This T cell receptor (beta chain) was found in a study of CD8 T cells in Susac syndrome. Findings and limits, study-wide: By the study's own acknowledgment, its TCR sequencing and HLA analysis included relatively few individuals.

In the case of this clonotype: No antigen is known for it.

RNA totalling about 0.45 to 1 ug underwent reverse transcription with random hexamers. TCRdb reprocessed the immunoSEQ multiplex PCR reads via MiXCR and lists one record per CDR3 protein. Of 210,000 or so distinct CDR3 sequences in the sample, around 93% were seen once. This clonotype was sampled from a human donor with Susac syndrome. Sequencing was done on a sample of CD4+ T cells from PBMCs.

The CDR3 DNA follows: TGCGCCAGCAGTGAGTGGGCCTACGAGCAGTACTTC. This translates into CASSEWAYEQYF. The V and J genes are TRBV10-2 and TRBJ2-7, with unresolved D. Germline V gene data show CDR1 as WSHSY and CDR2 as SAAADI. The V end was cut by 1 base, the J end by 2 bases, with 3 bases between. The CDR3 consists of 12 residues.